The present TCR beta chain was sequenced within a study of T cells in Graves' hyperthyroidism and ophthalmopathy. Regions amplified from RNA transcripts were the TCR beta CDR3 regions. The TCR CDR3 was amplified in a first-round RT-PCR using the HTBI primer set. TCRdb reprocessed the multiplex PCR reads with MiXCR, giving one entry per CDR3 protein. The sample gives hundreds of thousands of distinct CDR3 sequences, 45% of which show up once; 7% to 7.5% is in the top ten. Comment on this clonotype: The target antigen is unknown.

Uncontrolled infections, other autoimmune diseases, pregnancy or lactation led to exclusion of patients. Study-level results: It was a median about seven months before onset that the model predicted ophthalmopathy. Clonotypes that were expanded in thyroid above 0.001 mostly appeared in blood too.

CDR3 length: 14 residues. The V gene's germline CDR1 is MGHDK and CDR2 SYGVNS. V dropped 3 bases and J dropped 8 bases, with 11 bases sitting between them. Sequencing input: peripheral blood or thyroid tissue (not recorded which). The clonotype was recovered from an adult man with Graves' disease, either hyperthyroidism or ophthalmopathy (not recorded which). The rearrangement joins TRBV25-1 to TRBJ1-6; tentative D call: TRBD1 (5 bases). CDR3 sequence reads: CASSDFRVYSPLHF. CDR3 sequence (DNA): TGTGCCAGCAGTGATTTCAGGGTTTATTCACCCCTCCACTTT.